This TCR beta chain was sequenced for a study of blood T cell repertoires in COVID-19. The overall study: Sites across the United States, Italy and Spain contributed samples from acute and convalescent COVID-19. Nucleic acid was either cDNA or gDNA, and it came from T cells, B-cell-depleted T cells, or PBMCs.

Donors of Cohort 3 who recovered were those that had two negative PCRs, clearance, or symptom resolution. Germline V lookup: CDR1 KGHDR, CDR2 SFDVKD. This CDR3 region has 14 residues. With 3 bases removed from V and 0 bases from J, the gap between germline ends came to 5 bases. Clones were read by immunoSEQ multiplex PCR, and TCRdb kept only the in-frame ones, dropping some. The table includes 300,000 to 350,000 clones, 70% to 90% detected once. Sequencing was carried out using PBMCs or T cells enriched from blood (not recorded which). The chain combines TRBV24-1 with TRBJ1-3; D gene unclear. The receptor's source is a man under 40 who had recovered from COVID-19. The CDR3 is CATSDPRSGNTIYF. The CDR3 DNA follows: TGTGCCACCAGTGATCCCCGCTCTGGAAACACCATATATTTT.